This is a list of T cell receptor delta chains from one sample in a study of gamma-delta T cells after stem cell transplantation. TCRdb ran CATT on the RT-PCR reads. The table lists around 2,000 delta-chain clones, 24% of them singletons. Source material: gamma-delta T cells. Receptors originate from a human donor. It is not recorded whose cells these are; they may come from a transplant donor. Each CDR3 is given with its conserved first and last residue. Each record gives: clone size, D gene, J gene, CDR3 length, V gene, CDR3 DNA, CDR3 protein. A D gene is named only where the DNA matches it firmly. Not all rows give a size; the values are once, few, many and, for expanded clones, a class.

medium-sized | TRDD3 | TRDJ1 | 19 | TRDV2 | TGTGCCTGTGACACTGTAGAAGGTGGGGGATACACCGGGTCCGATAAACTCATCTTT | CACDTVEGGGYTGSDKLIF
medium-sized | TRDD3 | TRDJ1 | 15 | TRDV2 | TGTGCCTGTGACGTACTGGGGGATAATCCCGATAAACTCATCTTT | CACDVLGDNPDKLIF
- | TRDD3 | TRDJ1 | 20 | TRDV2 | TGTGCCTGTGACACCGCCGAACTGGGGGATACGCGATTTAGCACCGATAAACTCATCTTT | CACDTAELGDTRFSTDKLIF
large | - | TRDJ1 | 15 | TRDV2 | TGTGCCTGTGACAGGCTGGGCCCTCAGGCCGATAAACTCATCTTT | CACDRLGPQADKLIF
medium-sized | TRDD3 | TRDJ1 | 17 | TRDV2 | TGTGCCTGTGACACCTCTTTACTGGGGGGGTACACCGATAAACTCATCTTT | CACDTSLLGGYTDKLIF
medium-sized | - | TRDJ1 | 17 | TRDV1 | TGTGCTCTTGGGAACCTTCCTATTCGGGGGATAACGGGTAAACTCATCTTT | CALGNLPIRGITGKLIF
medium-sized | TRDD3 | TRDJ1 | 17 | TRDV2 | TGTGCCTGTGACACCGTGGAAAGTGGGGGATACCCCGATAAACTCATCTTT | CACDTVESGGYPDKLIF
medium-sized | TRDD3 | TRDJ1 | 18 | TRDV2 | TGTGCCTGTGACACGGGGGGTACTGGGGGATGTAGGGCCGATAAACTCATCTTT | CACDTGGTGGCRADKLIF
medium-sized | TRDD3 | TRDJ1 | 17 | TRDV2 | TGTGCCTGTGACCGACTGGGGGCCCCAAACTCCACCGATAAACTCATCTTT | CACDRLGAPNSTDKLIF
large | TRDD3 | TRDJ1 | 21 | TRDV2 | TGTGCCTGTGACGAACTGGGGGATCGGGTGATCCAAATTCGCAAAATTTCAAAACTCATCTTT | CACDELGDRVIQIRKISKLIF
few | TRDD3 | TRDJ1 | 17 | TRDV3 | TGTGCCTTTAGTCCTAGACGAATGGGGGATAACACCGATAAGCTCATCTTT | CAFSPRRMGDNTDKLIF
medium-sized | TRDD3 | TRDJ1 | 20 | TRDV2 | TGTGCCTGTGATATTATGACTGGGGGCCCACCGCATAGGTACACCGATAAACTCATCTTT | CACDIMTGGPPHRYTDKLIF
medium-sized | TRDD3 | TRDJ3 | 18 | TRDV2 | TGTGCCTGTGACACGGGGGGATACGGGGCCTGGGACACCCGACAGATGTTTTTC | CACDTGGYGAWDTRQMFF
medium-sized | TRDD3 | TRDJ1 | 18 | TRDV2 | TGTGCCTGTGACACCGCCAATCCCTACGGGGGATACTCGGTGGGACTCATCTTT | CACDTANPYGGYSVGLIF
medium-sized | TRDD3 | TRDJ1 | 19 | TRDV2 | TGTGCCTGTGACACCGTCTACACCGGGGGTTCTGGGGATAAGGGGATACTCATCTTT | CACDTVYTGGSGDKGILIF
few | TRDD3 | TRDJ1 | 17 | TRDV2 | TGTGCCTGTGACACGTGGGCTGGGGGCTTTCAACGAAAATGGCTCATCTTT | CACDTWAGGFQRKWLIF
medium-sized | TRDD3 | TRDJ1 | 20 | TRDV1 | TGTGCTCTTGGCCTAAGTGGTCACTGGGGATCCCCCTGGTACACCGATAAACTCATCTTT | CALGLSGHWGSPWYTDKLIF
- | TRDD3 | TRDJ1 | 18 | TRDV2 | TGTGCCTGTGACACGGGAATCTGGGGGACAACAGGTTCCGATAAACTCATCTTT | CACDTGIWGTTGSDKLIF
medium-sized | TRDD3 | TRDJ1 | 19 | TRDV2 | TGTGCCTGTGATAACCTTTCCGGGGGATCTAAAACAGACACCGATAAACTCATCTTT | CACDNLSGGSKTDTDKLIF
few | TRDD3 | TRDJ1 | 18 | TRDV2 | TGTGCCTGTGACACCGTAAGTCTGGGGGATATATACACCGATAAACTCATCTTT | CACDTVSLGDIYTDKLIF
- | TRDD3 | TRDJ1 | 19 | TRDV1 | TGTGCCCTTGGGGAACTTCAGGGGCCTGGGGGATACGCCACCGATAAACTCATCTTT | CALGELQGPGGYATDKLIF
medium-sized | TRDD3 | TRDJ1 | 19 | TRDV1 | TGTGCTCTTGGGCCCCTAGACCCCTCGGCCTGGGGGACCACCGATAAACTCATCTTT | CALGPLDPSAWGTTDKLIF
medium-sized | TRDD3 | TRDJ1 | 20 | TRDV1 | TGTGCTCTTGGGGAACTAGTGCCCGGTGAACTGGGGGATACGAAGGATAAACTCATCTTT | CALGELVPGELGDTKDKLIF
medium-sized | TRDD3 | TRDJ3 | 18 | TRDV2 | TGTGCCTGTGACACGGTTGTGGGGGAAACCTGGGACACCCGACAGATGTTTTTC | CACDTVVGETWDTRQMFF
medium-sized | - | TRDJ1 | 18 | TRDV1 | TGTGCTCTTGGGGAACGCTACCCCCGGCTGGTTGTGACCGATAAACTCATCTTT | CALGERYPRLVVTDKLIF
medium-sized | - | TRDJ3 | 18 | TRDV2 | TGTGCCTGTGACACCGGGGAGCCTAGCTCCTGGGACACCCGACAGATGTTTTTC | CACDTGEPSSWDTRQMFF
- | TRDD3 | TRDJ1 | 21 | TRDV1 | TGTGCTCTTGGGGAAGCACGCCTTCCCTCGTACTGGGGGAAGGGGACCGATAAACTCATCTTT | CALGEARLPSYWGKGTDKLIF
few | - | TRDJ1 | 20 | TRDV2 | TGTGCCTGTGACCCCGTGGAGATAGGATACCAGACCCCCTGGGGACCGTGCCTCATCTTT | CACDPVEIGYQTPWGPCLIF
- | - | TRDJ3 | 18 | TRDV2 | TGTGCCTGTGACACGATGGGGGGTCGCTCCTGGGACACCCGACAGATGTTTTTC | CACDTMGGRSWDTRQMFF